The next 31 T cell receptor beta chains were all read from a single sample in a study of PD-1 blockade in classical Hodgkin lymphoma. Libraries were prepared by immunoSEQ multiplex PCR; TCRdb keeps only in-frame clonotypes and omits some of them. The table has about 31,000 clones, approximately 83% seen once. After autologous stem cell transplantation all patients relapsed, and prior brentuximab vedotin exposure differed between cohorts. Purification of CD4+ T cells from thawed PBMCs was performed via magnetic negative selection. The specimen comprised CD4+ T cells from blood, sampled at baseline. These receptors were obtained from a human donor with classical Hodgkin lymphoma.

The CDR3 sequence: CSVEIAGAIQETQYF. In nucleotides, the CDR3 is TGCAGCGTTGAAATCGCCGGAGCCATCCAAGAGACCCAGTACTTC. The chain joins TRBV29-1 to TRBJ2-5; D gene unclear. This CDR3 comprises 15 residues. The germline V and J ends were trimmed by 2 bases and 1 base, with 14 bases remaining between them. Germline CDR1 is SQVTM and CDR2 is ANQGSEA.

The J gene is TRBJ2-5, the V gene TRBV5-5; the D is unclear. V was shortened by 0 bases and J by 2 bases, with 5 bases between the two germline ends. The CDR3 runs 13 residues. Germline CDR1 and CDR2: SGHKS and YYEKEE (reference sequence). The CDR3 loop reads CASSLAPQETQYF. The CDR3 coding sequence is TGTGCCAGCAGCTTGGCCCCTCAAGAGACCCAGTACTTC.

The chain combines TRBV28 with TRBJ1-4; maybe TRBD1 (5 bases). Trimming cost V 3 bases and J 1 base, with 15 bases left between them. The germline V gene encodes CDR1 MDHEN and CDR2 SYDVKM. CDR3 length: 17 amino acids. The CDR3 region has the DNA TGTGCCAGCAGTTTTGGAGGGACGGCTGGAACTAATGAAAAACTGTTTTTT. It codes for CASSFGGTAGTNEKLFF.

This chain uses TRBV10-1 with TRBJ2-7, with D maybe TRBD2 (6 bases). The V end was cut by 3 bases, the J end by 3 bases, with 15 bases between. The CDR3 loop spans 15 amino acids. Germline-derived CDR1 and CDR2 are WNHNN and SYGVQD (reference sequence). CDR3: CASSDNGRPGYEQYF. CDR3 DNA sequence: TGCGCCAGCAGTGACAACGGGAGACCGGGCTACGAGCAGTACTTC.

The chain carries TRBV5-5 and TRBJ2-7; perhaps TRBD1 as D (7 bases). CDR3 length: 16 residues. CDR1 and CDR2 from the germline V gene are SGHKS and YYEKEE (reference sequence). Trimming removed 0 bases at V and 3 bases at J, with 16 bases between. CDR3 loop: CASSLVLQGGNYEQYF. CDR3 DNA: TGTGCCAGCAGCTTGGTGCTGCAGGGGGGAAACTACGAGCAGTACTTC.

J is TRBJ1-1 and V is TRBV18, with D tentatively TRBD1 (6 bases). The ends were cut back, 0 bases at V and 4 bases at J, with 15 bases in the middle. This CDR3 has 16 amino acids. Germline CDR1 and CDR2: KGHSH and LQKENI. CDR3 coding DNA: TGTGCCAGCTCACCACCTCTGCGGGGGCAGGGCACTGAAGCTTTCTTT. Amino acids: CASSPPLRGQGTEAFF.

V and J are TRBV9 and TRBJ1-2, with 8 nucleotides matching TRBD1. This CDR3 has 13 residues. V shed 3 bases and J 3 bases; nucleotides not matched to a gene: 1. CDR1 and CDR2 (germline): SGDLS, YYNGEE. The CDR3 here is CASSAQGDYGYTF. CDR3 nucleotides: TGTGCCAGCAGCGCACAGGGGGACTATGGCTACACCTTC.

The rearrangement links TRBV7-2 to TRBJ1-4; D is undetermined. The CDR3 runs 14 residues. Germline CDR1 SGHTA, CDR2 FQGNSA. V was pared by 5 bases and J by 5 bases, with 12 bases between. The CDR3 loop reads CASSRSGHNEKLFF. CDR3 sequence (DNA): TGTGCCAGCAGCCGCAGCGGGCACAATGAAAAACTGTTTTTT.

CDR3 coding DNA: TGTGCCTGGAGTCGCGCTAGCGGGAGTGGGGGCGAGCAGTACTTC. It codes for CAWSRASGSGGEQYF. The V call is TRBV30, the J call TRBJ2-7, with 10 bases aligning to TRBD2. This CDR3 has 15 amino acids. Unmatched junction bases numbered 10, after V lost 2 bases and J lost 6 bases. Germline V gene lookup returns CDR1 GTSNPN and CDR2 SVGIG (reference sequence).

With respect to this clone: A junction boundary mismatches the germline segment, possibly from a read error. The rearrangement joins TRBV27 to TRBJ2-1, with D perhaps being TRBD1 or TRBD2 (5 bases each). The CDR3 consists of 15 residues. Germline V gives CDR1 MNHEY, CDR2 SMNVEV (reference sequence). The DNA for the CDR3 is TGTGCCAGCAGTTATAGGGGACCCTCCCACAATGAGCAGTTCTTC. The encoded protein is CASSYRGPSHNEQFF.

J is TRBJ1-3 and V is TRBV5-6; D is uncertain. This CDR3 has 14 amino acids. The germline V gene encodes CDR1 SGHDT and CDR2 YYEEEE. The V end was cut by 4 bases, the J end by 6 bases, with 14 bases between. CDR3 sequence: CASSRKGNTNTIYF. CDR3 coding DNA: TGTGCCAGCAGCCGGAAGGGTAATACAAACACCATATATTTT.

The V and J genes are TRBV29-1 and TRBJ2-1; TRBD1 matches 7 bases. The CDR3 covers 13 residues. After removal of 7 bases from V and 5 bases from J, the junction contained 8 bases not matched to a gene. Germline CDR1 is SQVTM and CDR2 is ANQGSEA. The CDR3 loop reads CSAGGQRNNEQFF. The CDR3 nucleotides read TGCAGCGCAGGGGGACAGAGAAACAATGAGCAGTTCTTC.

This clone was recorded a few times. The chain links TRBV6-5 to TRBJ1-2; D is perhaps TRBD1 (6 bases). Germline CDR1 and CDR2: MNHEY and SVGAGI. The V end was cut by 6 bases, the J end by 5 bases, with 16 bases between. The length of the CDR3 is 14 residues. In nucleotides, the CDR3 is TGTGCCAGCAGACGCCCGGGGGGGGCATATGGCTACACCTTC. Translating it yields CASRRPGGAYGYTF.

V usage is TRBV30 and J usage is TRBJ2-2, with 10 positions matching TRBD1. Germline V CDR1 and CDR2: GTSNPN, SVGIG (reference sequence). V was clipped by 0 bases and J by 5 bases; unmatched bases: 6. The CDR3 spans 16 residues. Written as DNA, the CDR3 is TGTGCCTGGAGTGTACGACAGGGGGCATTGACCGGGGAGCTGTTTTTT. Translated: CAWSVRQGALTGELFF.

This sequence joins TRBV30 and TRBJ2-1; D ambiguous. V lost 4 bases, J lost 5 bases, and 6 bases lay in between. Germline V gives CDR1 GTSNPN, CDR2 SVGIG (reference sequence). The CDR3 totals 11 residues. The DNA of the CDR3 is TGTGCCTGGAACGTGAACAATGAGCAGTTCTTC. Residues: CAWNVNNEQFF.

V and J are TRBV28 and TRBJ2-4; D is unresolved. The V gene lost 5 bases and the J gene lost 0 bases, with 11 bases spanning the gap. Germline V gives CDR1 MDHEN, CDR2 SYDVKM. The CDR3 totals 15 residues. The CDR3 bases are TGTGCCAGCAGTCTGGAGCTTCCAGCCAAAAACATTCAGTACTTC. This encodes CASSLELPAKNIQYF.

This clone was picked up one time. The chain uses TRBV5-6 and TRBJ2-6; D gene unclear. V was cut by 2 bases and J by 1 base, with 1 base left in between. The CDR3 is 13 amino acids. Germline assignment: CDR1 SGHDT and CDR2 YYEEEE. CDR3 in DNA: TGTGCCAGCAGCTTTTCTGGGGCCAACGTCCTGACTTTC. Encoded protein: CASSFSGANVLTF.

A few counts support this clone. CDR3 protein: CASSFGRGRGYTF. As DNA, the CDR3 is TGTGCCAGCAGTTTTGGCAGGGGGCGAGGCTACACCTTC. The chain uses TRBV27 and TRBJ1-2, with 8 bases identical to TRBD1. Germline V lookup: CDR1 MNHEY, CDR2 SMNVEV (reference sequence). V lost 3 bases to trimming and J lost 8 bases; unmatched junction nucleotides: 5. The CDR3 covers 13 residues.

CDR3 DNA: TGTGCCAGTAGTACCCCGGTGGGCAGGGGGCATACTGAAGCTTTCTTT. Protein sequence: CASSTPVGRGHTEAFF. J is TRBJ1-1 and V is TRBV19; 8 nucleotides align to TRBD1. Trimming removed 4 bases from V and 5 bases from J; junction bases left unmatched: 12. From germline, CDR1 is LNHDA and CDR2 SQIVND (reference sequence). The CDR3 has 16 amino acids.

This chain links TRBV6-5 with TRBJ1-1; no firm D call. The CDR3 is 15 amino acids. The germline V gene has CDR1 MNHEY and CDR2 SVGAGI. V dropped 6 bases and J dropped 7 bases, with 21 bases sitting between them. CDR3 sequence (DNA): TGTGCCAGCAGGCGTCTCGAAAATAGGTGGGGTGAAGCTTTCTTT. Its translation is CASRRLENRWGEAFF.

The J gene is TRBJ1-2, the V gene TRBV28; TRBD1 aligns across 12 bases. The V and J ends lost 7 bases and 8 bases, in that order; junction bases with no gene match: 17. Germline CDR1 and CDR2: MDHEN and SYDVKM. The CDR3 is 17 amino acids. CDR3 sequence: CASILRGTGGPAAGYTF. The CDR3 nucleotides are TGTGCCAGCATCCTTCGTGGGACAGGGGGCCCGGCAGCAGGCTACACCTTC.

This sequence joins TRBV30 and TRBJ2-7, with D uncertain. V shed 0 bases and J shed 4 bases, with 7 bases lying between them. Germline V gives CDR1 GTSNPN, CDR2 SVGIG (reference sequence). The CDR3 is made up of 12 amino acids. CDR3 coding DNA: TGTGCCTGGAGTGTGGGTTGGTACGAGCAGTACTTC. Protein product: CAWSVGWYEQYF.

This clone has a handful of counts. The J gene is TRBJ2-1, the V gene TRBV5-1; TRBD2 agrees at 9 bases. The V gene's germline CDR1 is SGHRS and CDR2 YFSETQ. There are 14 residues in the CDR3. V gave up 0 bases and J gave up 12 bases; unmatched junction bases: 7. CDR3 region: CASSLESSGVGQFF. For the CDR3, the DNA is TGCGCCAGCAGCTTGGAGTCTAGCGGGGTAGGGCAGTTCTTC.

The chain joins TRBV9 to TRBJ2-1; TRBD1 might be the D (5 bases). The CDR3 consists of 16 residues. V lost 0 bases, J lost 0 bases, and 10 bases lay in between. Germline V lookup: CDR1 SGDLS, CDR2 YYNGEE. The CDR3 nucleotides are TGTGCCAGCAGCGTAGAGGGGTTCAGCTCCTACAATGAGCAGTTCTTC. Translating it yields CASSVEGFSSYNEQFF.

V and J are TRBV6-5 and TRBJ1-6; TRBD1 is a possible D gene (5 bases). From germline, CDR1 is MNHEY and CDR2 SVGAGI. V shed 4 bases and J shed 4 bases, with 14 bases lying between them. The CDR3 has 16 amino acids. For the CDR3, the DNA is TGTGCCAGCAGTTCCTACTCGACAGTTTATAATTCACCCCTCCACTTT. This encodes CASSSYSTVYNSPLHF.

The chain combines TRBV5-1 with TRBJ2-3, with no clear D. Trimming took 4 bases from V and 2 from J, leaving 11 bases between them. Per germline, CDR1 SGHRS and CDR2 YFSETQ. CDR3 length: 14 residues. CDR3 bases: TGCGCCAGCAGCGACGAAAGAACCACAGATACGCAGTATTTT. Its protein product is CASSDERTTDTQYF.

V is TRBV5-1 and J is TRBJ2-5, with 10 bases identical to TRBD2. CDR1 is SGHRS, CDR2 YFSETQ, per germline. The CDR3 covers 14 residues. Trimming at V came to 4 bases and at J to 13 bases, leaving 13 bases not matched to a gene. CDR3 in DNA: TGCGCCAGCAGCAGCCTAGCGGGAGAGACGGCGGGGTACTTC. Encoded protein: CASSSLAGETAGYF.

The rearrangement links TRBV7-2 to TRBJ1-3; 9 nucleotides agree with TRBD1. This CDR3 has 16 residues. V was pared by 5 bases and J by 4 bases, with 9 bases of the junction left unmatched. The germline V gene has CDR1 SGHTA and CDR2 FQGNSA. The CDR3 DNA sequence: TGTGCCAGCAGCCCCCGGGACAGGGCCCTAGGAAACACCATATATTTT. As protein: CASSPRDRALGNTIYF. Full variable domain (remainder filled in from reference TRBV7-2 and TRBJ1-3): GAGVSQSPSNKVTEKGKDVELRCDPISGHTALYWYRQSLGQGLEFLIYFQGNSAPDKSGLPSDRFSAERTGGSVSTLTIQRTQQEDSAVYLCASSPRDRALGNTIYFGEGSWLTVV.

The chain employs TRBV4-3 and TRBJ1-2, with no clear D. Trimming left V 0 bases short and J 8 bases short, with 19 bases between. Per germline, CDR1 LGHNA and CDR2 YSLEER. The length of the CDR3 is 16 residues. The CDR3 nucleotides read TGCGCCAGCAGCCAAGATTATGAGGTATTTCCGGGAGGCTACACCTTC. Protein: CASSQDYEVFPGGYTF.

The chain recombines TRBV15 with TRBJ2-7; weak D call: TRBD1 (6 bases). The germline V gene has CDR1 LNHNV and CDR2 YYDKDF (reference sequence). The CDR3 extends over 15 amino acids. Trimming shortened V by 0 bases and J by 3 bases, and 12 bases separated the two germline ends. The CDR3 reads CATSRDWGQGYEQYF. The CDR3 DNA is TGTGCCACCAGCAGAGATTGGGGGCAGGGCTACGAGCAGTACTTC.

This sequence joins TRBV30 and TRBJ2-4; possible D gene TRBD1, 5 bases. CDR1 and CDR2 from the germline V gene are GTSNPN and SVGIG (reference sequence). Trimming took off 1 base at V and 5 bases at J, with 9 bases between the two ends. CDR3 length: 13 amino acids. CDR3 in amino acids: CAWSDDRENIQYF. The DNA of the CDR3 is TGTGCCTGGAGTGACGACAGAGAAAACATTCAGTACTTC. The full variable domain, rest sourced from reference TRBV30 and TRBJ2-4, is SQTIHQWPATLVQPVGSPLSLECTVEGTSNPNLYWYRQAAGRGLQLLFYSVGIGQISSEVPQNLSASRPQDRQFILSSKKLLLSDSGFYLCAWSDDRENIQYFGAGTRLSVL.